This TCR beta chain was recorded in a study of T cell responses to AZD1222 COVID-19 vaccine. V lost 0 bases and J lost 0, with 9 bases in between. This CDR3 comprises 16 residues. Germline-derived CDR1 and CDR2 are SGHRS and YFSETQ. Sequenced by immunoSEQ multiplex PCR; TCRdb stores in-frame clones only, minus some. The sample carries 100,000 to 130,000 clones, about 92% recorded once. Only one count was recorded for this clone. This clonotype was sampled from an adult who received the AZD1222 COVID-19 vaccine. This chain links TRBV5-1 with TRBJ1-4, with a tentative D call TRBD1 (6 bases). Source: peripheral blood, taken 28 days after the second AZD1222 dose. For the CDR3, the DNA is TGCGCCAGCAGCTTGGCGGGGGCAGCAACTAATGAAAAACTGTTTTTT. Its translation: CASSLAGAATNEKLFF. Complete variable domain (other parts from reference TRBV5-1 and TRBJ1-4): KAGVTQTPRYLIKTRGQQVTLSCSPISGHRSVSWYQQTPGQGLQFLFEYFSETQRNKGNFPGRFSGRQFSNSRSEMNVSTLELGDSALYLCASSLAGAATNEKLFFGSGTQLSVL.